The rows below give T cell receptor beta chains drawn from one sample of a study of cytomegalovirus exposure and HLA in healthy donors. Profiled with immunoSEQ multiplex PCR; TCRdb holds only in-frame clones, not every one. The sample has about 72,000 clones, about 72% seen once. Material: PBMCs. Receptors were obtained from a man between 35 and 55 years old in good health and CMV-seropositive. The CDR3 runs from the conserved cysteine through the conserved F or W. A D gene is named only where the DNA matches it firmly. Part of the rows lack a size; the others show once, few, many or a class for expanded clones.

>.|TRBJ2-2|.|TRBV11-2
CASSRGPNIVPGELFF
TGTGCCAGCAGCCGAGGGCCGAATATCGTCCCCGGGGAGCTGTTTTTT
>.|TRBJ2-1|.|TRBV5-1
CATSWRGPYNEQFF
TGCGCCACCAGTTGGCGGGGGCCTTACAATGAGCAGTTCTTC
>TRBD2|TRBJ2-5|.|TRBV7-7
CASSLGSGGARGETQYF
TGTGCTAGCAGCTTGGGTAGCGGGGGGGCCCGAGGAGAGACCCAGTACTTC
>.|TRBJ1-1|.|TRBV15
CATSREYRDTEAFF
TGTGCCACCAGCAGAGAGTACAGGGACACTGAAGCTTTCTTT
>.|TRBJ1-5|.|TRBV5-1
CASSLSGNQPQHF
TGCGCCAGCAGCTTGAGCGGGAATCAGCCCCAGCATTTT
>.|TRBJ2-4|few|TRBV5-4
CASSLVGQDIQYF
TGTGCCAGCAGCTTGGTGGGACAAGACATTCAGTACTTC
>TRBD2|TRBJ2-7|.|TRBV27
CASSPGLSYEQYF
TGTGCCAGCAGTCCGGGACTATCCTACGAGCAGTACTTC
>TRBD2|TRBJ2-5|.|TRBV7-3
CASSLGGGQETQYF
TGTGCCAGCAGCTTAGGCGGGGGTCAAGAGACCCAGTACTTC
>.|TRBJ2-2|few|TRBV7-2
CASRGGRTTGELFF
TGTGCCAGCAGAGGAGGAAGGACCACCGGGGAGCTGTTTTTT
>TRBD2|TRBJ2-1|few|TRBV30
CALSSGAYNEQFF
TGTGCCTTGTCTAGCGGGGCCTACAATGAGCAGTTCTTC
>.|TRBJ1-5|.|TRBV2
CASTHRARLDQPQHF
TGTGCCAGCACCCACAGGGCTCGATTGGATCAGCCCCAGCATTTT
>.|TRBJ1-6|.|TRBV4-1
CASSQVRPGVSGSPLHF
TGCGCCAGCAGCCAAGTCCGCCCCGGAGTGAGCGGCTCGCCCCTCCACTTT
>TRBD1|TRBJ2-4|.|TRBV14
CASSQGQGWAKNIQYF
TGTGCCAGCAGCCAAGGACAGGGGTGGGCCAAAAACATTCAGTACTTC
>.|TRBJ1-2|.|TRBV25-1
CASSELGGHNYGYTF
TGTGCCAGCAGTGAATTGGGGGGTCATAACTATGGCTACACCTTC
>TRBD1|TRBJ2-2|.|TRBV2
CASRYDRVGAGELFF
TGTGCCAGCAGATACGACAGGGTCGGCGCCGGGGAGCTGTTTTTT
>TRBD2|TRBJ2-3|.|TRBV18
CASSPLAGSTDTQYF
TGTGCCAGCTCACCACTAGCGGGGAGCACAGATACGCAGTATTTT
>TRBD1|TRBJ1-2|.|TRBV14
CASSQAGTGVFGYTF
TGTGCCAGCAGCCAGGCCGGGACAGGGGTGTTTGGCTACACCTTC
>.|TRBJ1-1|.|TRBV10-3
CAIRGLNTEAFF
TGTGCCATTCGAGGTCTGAACACTGAAGCTTTCTTT
>.|TRBJ2-7|.|TRBV7-8
CASSLEAGQPYSYEQYF
TGTGCCAGCAGCTTAGAGGCAGGGCAACCTTACTCCTACGAGCAGTACTTC
>TRBD1|TRBJ1-6|.|TRBV7-2
CASSAGQEPLSPLHF
TGTGCCAGCAGCGCCGGACAGGAGCCCTTATCACCCCTCCACTTT
>.|TRBJ1-6|.|TRBV30
CAFNRAGNSPLHF
TGTGCCTTTAACAGGGCCGGGAATTCACCCCTCCACTTT
>.|TRBJ2-7|.|TRBV4-3
CASSQDQGNYVQYF
TGCGCCAGCAGCCAAGATCAGGGGAACTACGTGCAGTACTTC
>.|TRBJ2-5|.|TRBV5-5
CASSLALLGVQETQYF
TGTGCCAGCAGCTTGGCCCTCTTAGGGGTCCAAGAGACCCAGTACTTC
>.|TRBJ1-4|.|TRBV30
CAWALTNEKLFF
TGTGCCTGGGCACTTACTAATGAAAAACTGTTTTTT
>.|TRBJ2-1|.|TRBV6-4
CASSDSPGGNEQFF
TGTGCCAGCAGTGACTCCCCCGGGGGCAATGAGCAGTTCTTC
>.|TRBJ1-1|.|TRBV27
CASSLRGSNTEAFF
TGTGCCAGCAGTTTAAGGGGGTCAAACACTGAAGCTTTCTTT
>.|TRBJ1-1|.|TRBV19
CASSRTGPMNTEAFF
TGTGCCAGTAGTAGAACAGGGCCCATGAACACTGAAGCTTTCTTT
>.|TRBJ2-2|.|TRBV28
CASSFNIGGNTGELFF
TGTGCCAGCAGTTTTAACATAGGAGGGAACACCGGGGAGCTGTTTTTT
>.|TRBJ2-1|.|TRBV2
CASDGAVGVGEQFF
TGTGCCAGTGATGGGGCTGTAGGGGTAGGTGAGCAGTTCTTC
>.|TRBJ2-7|.|TRBV6-1
CAIRPQGPHEQYF
TGTGCCATCCGTCCCCAGGGTCCCCACGAGCAGTACTTC
>.|TRBJ1-5|few|TRBV6-1
CARRAAYSNQPQHF
TGTGCCAGGAGGGCAGCTTATAGCAATCAGCCCCAGCATTTT
>.|TRBJ1-5|.|TRBV4-2
CASSQDMADFNQPQHF
TGTGCCAGCAGCCAAGATATGGCAGACTTCAATCAGCCCCAGCATTTT
>.|TRBJ2-5|.|TRBV4-2
CASSQEVAVQETQYF
TGTGCCAGCAGCCAAGAAGTAGCAGTCCAAGAGACCCAGTACTTC
>TRBD1|TRBJ1-3|.|TRBV10-3
CAIRTGDAGNTIYF
TGTGCCATCAGGACAGGGGACGCTGGAAACACCATATATTTT
>TRBD2|TRBJ2-5|.|TRBV27
CASSPETSGGGETQYF
TGTGCCAGCAGTCCGGAGACTAGCGGGGGTGGAGAGACCCAGTACTTC
>.|TRBJ1-2|few|TRBV10-3
CAISEFLGADYGYTF
TGTGCCATCAGTGAGTTCCTAGGGGCGGACTATGGCTACACCTTC
>.|TRBJ2-6|few|TRBV11-3
CASSFAGTGSGANVLTF
TGTGCCAGCAGCTTCGCGGGGACGGGCTCTGGGGCCAACGTCCTGACTTTC
>.|TRBJ2-5|few|TRBV6-5
CASGGGETQYF
TGTGCCAGCGGAGGGGGCGAGACCCAGTACTTC
>.|TRBJ2-1|.|TRBV10-2
CASQGSGVYNEQFF
TGCGCCAGTCAGGGGAGCGGGGTCTACAATGAGCAGTTCTTC
>.|TRBJ1-4|.|TRBV6-5
CASRTAGRGGTLFF
TGTGCCAGCAGAACGGCTGGTAGGGGTGGAACACTGTTTTTT
>TRBD1|TRBJ1-3|.|TRBV10-3
CAISESAGPGGGNTIYF
TGTGCCATCAGTGAGTCGGCAGGACCAGGGGGTGGAAACACCATATATTTT
>.|TRBJ1-4|.|TRBV28
CASSPTRGLGTNEKLFF
TGTGCCAGCAGTCCGACCCGCGGGCTGGGGACTAATGAAAAACTGTTTTTT
>.|TRBJ2-7|few|TRBV7-8
CASSLALGGAEQYF
TGTGCCAGCAGCTTAGCGCTAGGGGGAGCCGAGCAGTACTTC
>TRBD1|TRBJ1-2|.|TRBV20-1
CSAQAGQGFTF
TGCAGTGCTCAAGCAGGACAGGGGTTCACCTTC
>.|TRBJ2-7|.|TRBV11-3
CASSYKQRAAYEQYF
TGTGCCAGTAGCTACAAGCAGAGGGCGGCATACGAGCAGTACTTC
>TRBD1|TRBJ1-2|few|TRBV18
CASSHPGQLGDGYTF
TGTGCCAGCTCACATCCGGGACAGCTTGGTGATGGCTACACCTTC
>.|TRBJ1-3|.|TRBV6-1
CASSEDLVQRTIYF
TGTGCCAGCAGTGAAGACCTTGTGCAGCGCACCATATATTTT
>TRBD1|TRBJ2-3|.|TRBV28
CASSPGQIATDTQYF
TGTGCCAGCAGCCCGGGACAGATAGCCACAGATACGCAGTATTTT
>TRBD1|TRBJ2-7|.|TRBV4-1
CASSQSGTGDDEQYF
TGCGCCAGCAGCCAATCCGGGACAGGGGATGACGAGCAGTACTTC
>.|TRBJ1-2|.|TRBV19
CASSIADRSYGYTF
TGTGCCAGTAGTATCGCGGACAGATCCTATGGCTACACCTTC
>TRBD2|TRBJ2-5|.|TRBV30
CAWGTAGLAGGTQYF
TGTGCCTGGGGAACAGCGGGACTAGCGGGGGGTACCCAGTACTTC
>.|TRBJ1-2|.|TRBV7-2
CASSLVGDGYTF
TGTGCCAGCAGCTTAGTAGGAGATGGCTACACCTTC